The rows below give T cell receptor beta chains drawn from one sample of a study of siplizumab effects on memory and regulatory T cells. Assay: immunoSEQ multiplex PCR; the TCRdb copy retains only in-frame clones and omits some. The repertoire holds tens of thousands of clones, with over 85% as singletons. Sequences were obtained from CD8+ T cells sorted from blood. These receptors were collected from a human donor in good health. CDR3s include the opening cysteine and the closing phenylalanine or tryptophan. Some rows have no size entry. The others give once, few or many, or a class for an expanded clone.

TRBJ2-1 | TRBV7-9 | once | 12 | CASGFGGDEQFF
TRBJ2-3 | TRBV7-8 | - | 15 | CASSLGSGAADTQYF
TRBJ2-7 | TRBV5-6 | - | 13 | CASSLAGWHEQYF
TRBJ1-5 | TRBV15 | - | 15 | CATSRDRGRNQPQHF
TRBJ1-1 | TRBV4-3 | once | 13 | CASSQVSFTEAFF
TRBJ2-7 | TRBV6-5 | - | 14 | CASSQRTAAYEQYF
TRBJ1-2 | TRBV4-1 | - | 19 | CASSHLPGQGRDLNYGYTF
TRBJ2-2 | TRBV12-5 | - | 15 | CASGWHRGEGGELFF
TRBJ1-2 | TRBV5-1 | - | 16 | CASSLDGTGGYYGYTF
TRBJ2-7 | TRBV4-2 | - | 15 | CASSQLRTHTYEQYF
TRBJ1-4 | TRBV7-6 | - | 15 | CASSLSYGYNEKLFF
TRBJ1-5 | TRBV6-1 | - | 14 | CASSEGGSNQPQHF
TRBJ2-7 | TRBV10-1 | - | 13 | CASRRGVSYEQYF
TRBJ2-2 | TRBV18 | - | 15 | CASSTTSMGTGELFF
TRBJ2-2 | TRBV7-9 | - | 15 | CASSSYGANTGELFF
TRBJ2-3 | TRBV10-3 | - | 16 | CAISEFRAESTDTQYF
TRBJ1-1 | TRBV6-5 | - | 15 | CASSPLGATNTEAFF
TRBJ2-2 | TRBV7-2 | - | 16 | CASSLVGGTNTGELFF
TRBJ2-7 | TRBV9 | - | 15 | CASSVAGTGAYEQYF
TRBJ2-3 | TRBV28 | - | 15 | CASSLVELAGDTQYF
TRBJ2-1 | TRBV30 | - | 13 | CAWSVTGSNEQFF
TRBJ1-1 | TRBV5-1 | - | 16 | CASSLDKGPMNTEAFF
TRBJ1-3 | TRBV30 | - | 15 | CAWSHPGPSRNTIYF
TRBJ2-1 | TRBV4-3 | - | 15 | CASSQARRGQNEQFF
TRBJ2-7 | TRBV6-5 | - | 14 | CASSSLSATDGQYF
TRBJ1-2 | TRBV29-1 | - | 10 | CSVPPPPYTF
TRBJ2-1 | TRBV4-1 | - | 14 | CASSLSGSYNEQFF
TRBJ2-7 | TRBV7-6 | - | 15 | CASSSKGGGPYEQYF
TRBJ2-7 | TRBV7-9 | - | 16 | CASSFAGTGGRDEQYF
TRBJ1-5 | TRBV13 | - | 13 | CASSLGPNQPQHF
TRBJ2-7 | TRBV5-3 | - | 9 | CARSYEQYF
TRBJ2-1 | TRBV27 | - | 15 | CASSLKGNQYNEQFF
TRBJ2-7 | TRBV14 | once | 14 | CASSHPGATLEQYF
TRBJ2-2 | TRBV6-5 | - | 13 | CASSYSLGGELFF
TRBJ2-5 | TRBV11-2 | - | 15 | CASSLDFVRGETQYF
TRBJ2-3 | TRBV4-3 | - | 17 | CASSQWDSLSSTDTQYF
TRBJ2-7 | TRBV2 | - | 15 | CASSEGLRSSYEQYF
TRBJ1-2 | TRBV28 | once | 16 | CASSLGRQATAYGYTF
TRBJ2-2 | TRBV12-5 | - | 13 | CASAGENTGELFF
TRBJ1-5 | TRBV7-8 | - | 15 | CASSLARQLNQPQHF
TRBJ1-2 | TRBV21-1 | - | 11 | CASTSWYGYTF
TRBJ2-7 | TRBV4-1 | - | 13 | CASSQTSSYEQYF
TRBJ2-1 | TRBV27 | - | 12 | CASSFKGNEQFF
TRBJ2-7 | TRBV19 | - | 12 | CASSGFSYEQYF
TRBJ1-2 | TRBV12-5 | - | 13 | CASGSLVGDGYTF
TRBJ1-5 | TRBV30 | few | 13 | CAWSPTDNQPQHF
TRBJ1-2 | TRBV29-1 | - | 18 | CSVYSTRRGEPDLSGYTF
TRBJ2-6 | TRBV25-1 | - | 16 | CASRGDNNSGANVLTF
TRBJ2-1 | TRBV6-5 | - | 11 | CASSTGNEQFF
TRBJ1-5 | TRBV18 | - | 15 | CASSPTSLGNQPQHF
TRBJ1-5 | TRBV13 | - | 13 | CASSSGPNQPQHF
TRBJ1-2 | TRBV29-1 | - | 16 | CSIDRGGRGADYGYTF
TRBJ2-5 | TRBV5-1 | once | 16 | CASSWTGQMYQETQYF
TRBJ2-1 | TRBV6-4 | - | 16 | CASSVDSGSSYNEQFF
TRBJ2-7 | TRBV6-5 | - | 12 | CASSYDPDEQYF